This TCR beta chain derives from a study of blood T cells in healthy people across ages. Study context: For every two T cells, template switching captured about one barcoded beta molecule.

Combining a sample-barcoded 5' primer with a J-beta primer mix, a second PCR ran for about 7 to 11 cycles. TCRdb re-analysed the 5' RACE reads in MiXCR, keeping a single row per CDR3 protein. The data show about 1.4 million distinct CDR3 sequences, 59% seen once. Trimming removed 7 bases from V and 0 bases from J, with 10 bases in between. Germline V gene sequence: CDR1 SGHTA, CDR2 FQGNSA. The CDR3 runs 14 residues. Study observations and caveats: More naive CD4+ cells and higher diversity marked long-lived donors relative to aged donors.

This clonotype was observed a few times. Its antigen remains unknown. The receptor was derived from a man between 18 and 29 years old in good health. V is TRBV7-2 and J is TRBJ2-4, with D unclear. The sequenced sample was blood. CDR3 region: CASKLDLAKNIQYF. CDR3 nucleotides: TGTGCCAGCAAGCTCGACTTAGCCAAAAACATTCAGTACTTC.